This entry lists 25 T cell receptor beta chains sequenced from one sample in a study of cytomegalovirus exposure and HLA in healthy donors. 60 Vbeta and 13 Jbeta primers were used in PCR. The assay was immunoSEQ multiplex PCR, and TCRdb's table has in-frame clones only and misses some. Here the sample spans under 150,000 clones, around 70% being singletons. Sequencing was carried out using PBMCs. Receptors originate from a woman aged 35 to 49 in good health and CMV-seropositive.

V gene TRBV10-3 combines with J gene TRBJ1-4; D might be TRBD1 (6 bases). V gave up 10 bases and J gave up 8 bases, with 17 bases separating them. In germline, CDR1 is ENHRY, CDR2 SYGVKD. The CDR3 spans 13 residues. The DNA of the CDR3 is TGTGCCAGGCCGGGACACACGGAGGAAAAACTGTTTTTT. Protein sequence: CARPGHTEEKLFF.

This clone was seen more than once but under ten times. The chain has TRBV5-5 and TRBJ2-3; 8 bases are a match to TRBD2. There are 15 residues in the CDR3. Germline values: CDR1 SGHKS, CDR2 YYEKEE (reference sequence). With 4 bases clipped from V and 4 bases from J, the junction kept 8 bases outside the gene matches. The CDR3 DNA reads TGTGCCAGCAGCGCGGGGGGCGGACAGCCAGATACGCAGTATTTT. Protein: CASSAGGGQPDTQYF.

The chain employs TRBV5-1 and TRBJ2-7, with unresolved D. The CDR3 sequence is 14 residues long. Germline V gives CDR1 SGHRS, CDR2 YFSETQ. The V end was cut by 0 bases, the J end by 0 bases, with 7 bases between. The CDR3 nucleotides read TGCGCCAGCAGCTTGGAGCCAAGCTCCTACGAGCAGTACTTC. It is translated as CASSLEPSSYEQYF.

This clone turned up a few times. The genes are TRBV14 and TRBJ1-2, with D tentatively TRBD1 (5 bases). From germline, CDR1 is SGHDN and CDR2 FVKESK. This CDR3 has 15 residues. V was trimmed by 0 bases and J by 4 bases, leaving 12 bases between them. The CDR3 loop reads CASSQDARGLYGYTF. DNA of the CDR3: TGTGCCAGCAGCCAAGATGCGAGGGGACTCTATGGCTACACCTTC. Combining the CDR3 with reference TRBV14 and TRBJ1-2 gives the whole variable domain EAGVTQFPSHSVIEKGQTVTLRCDPISGHDNLYWYRRVMGKEIKFLLHFVKESKQDESGMPNNRFLAERTGGTYSTLKVQPAELEDSGVYFCASSQDARGLYGYTFGSGTRLTVV.

This clone has just one count. The chain has TRBV29-1 and TRBJ2-3, with TRBD1 matching 7 bases. The junction had 5 bases not matched to a gene; V was cut back by 4 bases and J by 1 base. The CDR3 is 14 residues long. Looked up from germline, CDR1 is SQVTM and CDR2 is ANQGSEA. The CDR3 bases are TGCAGCGTTGGGGCCGGGACAGGCACAGATACGCAGTATTTT. Translating it yields CSVGAGTGTDTQYF.

The chain couples TRBV7-2 to TRBJ1-1; D unresolved. CDR3 length equals 14 residues. Germline CDR1 is SGHTA and CDR2 is FQGNSA. V gave up 5 bases and J gave up 4 bases, with 14 bases separating them. CDR3 sequence: CASSTTSGSTEAFF. CDR3 coding DNA: TGTGCCAGCAGCACCACCAGCGGGAGCACTGAAGCTTTCTTT.

This clone appeared a single time. The chain carries TRBV6-5 and TRBJ1-2; 9 positions match TRBD1. Unmatched junction bases numbered 3, after V lost 5 bases and J lost 8 bases. The CDR3 contains 12 residues. Germline assignment: CDR1 MNHEY and CDR2 SVGAGI. CDR3 region: CASSRTGDGYTF. As DNA, the CDR3 is TGTGCCAGCAGTCGGACAGGGGACGGCTACACCTTC.

This clone was recorded only once. The CDR3 sequence: CASSVSPLIGELFF. CDR3 DNA sequence: TGTGCCAGCAGTGTGAGCCCTCTGATTGGGGAGCTGTTTTTT. The chain couples TRBV6-4 to TRBJ2-2; no firm D call. The CDR3 spans 14 residues. V was cut by 4 bases and J by 8 bases, with 14 bases left in between. Germline assignment: CDR1 MRHNA and CDR2 SNTAGT.

The gene calls are TRBV29-1 and TRBJ2-2, with TRBD1 identical over 9 bases. V gave up 4 bases and J gave up 6 bases; unmatched junction bases: 18. CDR3 size: 18 residues. The germline V gene encodes CDR1 SQVTM and CDR2 ANQGSEA. The CDR3 protein is CSVGFHPGTGHGAGELFF. CDR3 bases: TGCAGCGTTGGATTCCACCCCGGGACAGGGCATGGAGCCGGGGAGCTGTTTTTT.

This clone was found a few times. This rearrangement joins TRBV7-8 to TRBJ1-5; D gene uncertain. Germline values: CDR1 SGHVS, CDR2 FQNEAQ. Trimming shortened V by 7 bases and J by 6 bases, and 16 bases separated the two germline ends. This CDR3 has 14 amino acids. CDR3 nucleotides: TGTGCCAGCACCACCCTGGAGGCCTCTCAGCCCCAGCATTTT. Residues: CASTTLEASQPQHF.

V usage is TRBV11-3 and J usage is TRBJ2-7, with 7 positions matching TRBD2. This CDR3 has 16 amino acids. Germline values: CDR1 SGHNT, CDR2 YENEEA. The V gene end was trimmed by 6 bases and the J gene end by 0 bases; junction bases not matched to a gene: 11. This CDR3 is CASSPTGGGLSYEQYF. The CDR3 bases are TGTGCCAGCAGTCCCACGGGCGGGGGACTCTCCTACGAGCAGTACTTC.

J is TRBJ1-3 and V is TRBV30; D ambiguous. Germline V gene sequence: CDR1 GTSNPN, CDR2 SVGIG (reference sequence). With 5 bases removed from V and 4 bases from J, the gap between germline ends came to 12 bases. The CDR3 runs to 13 residues. CDR3 sequence: CAWSETRGNTIYF. As DNA, the CDR3 is TGTGCCTGGTCTGAGACACGGGGAAACACCATATATTTT. The variable domain in full, completed from reference TRBV30 and TRBJ1-3, reads SQTIHQWPATLVQPVGSPLSLECTVEGTSNPNLYWYRQAAGRGLQLLFYSVGIGQISSEVPQNLSASRPQDRQFILSSKKLLLSDSGFYLCAWSETRGNTIYFGEGSWLTVV.

The chain has TRBV2 and TRBJ2-7; TRBD1 agrees at 7 bases. With 1 base clipped from V and 2 bases from J, the junction kept 2 bases outside the gene matches. The germline gives CDR1 SNHLY, CDR2 FYNNEI. CDR3 length: 14 residues. Written as DNA, the CDR3 is TGTGCCAGCAGTGAAGGGGGACAGACCTACGAGCAGTACTTC. Its translation is CASSEGGQTYEQYF.

The CDR3 sequence: CASSLTTLGYEQYF. CDR3 DNA sequence: TGTGCCAGCAGTTTAACGACACTGGGCTACGAGCAGTACTTC. The V gene is TRBV27, the J gene TRBJ2-7; D not certain. The germline V gene encodes CDR1 MNHEY and CDR2 SMNVEV (reference sequence). The CDR3 sequence is 14 residues long. Trimming removed 2 bases at V and 3 bases at J, with 11 bases between.

The DNA of the CDR3 is TGTGCCAGTAGAATGGGAGGAACTAACTATGGCTACACCTTC. It is translated as CASRMGGTNYGYTF. V and J are TRBV19 and TRBJ1-2; no reliable D call. The germline V gene encodes CDR1 LNHDA and CDR2 SQIVND (reference sequence). V was trimmed by 6 bases and J by 0 bases, leaving 11 bases between them. There are 14 residues in the CDR3.

V is TRBV29-1 and J is TRBJ2-1, with 10 bases fitting TRBD2. J was trimmed by 9 bases and V by 2 bases; bases with no gene match: 10. The germline V gene has CDR1 SQVTM and CDR2 ANQGSEA. This CDR3 is built from 15 residues. Here the CDR3 DNA reads TGCAGCGTTGAAATCTTGTCTAGCGGGAGCGGTGAGCAGTTCTTC. As protein: CSVEILSSGSGEQFF.

With regard to this clone: One junction end disagrees with the germline gene, perhaps due to a read error. Other nucleotide sequences from this sample produce the same CDR3. This rearrangement joins TRBV19 to TRBJ1-2, with 8 bases fitting TRBD1. The V gene's germline CDR1 is LNHDA and CDR2 SQIVND (reference sequence). The CDR3 has 14 amino acids. CDR3 amino acids: CASSIGQGQIGYTF. The CDR3 nucleotides read TGTGCCAGTAGTATCGGACAGGGACAAATTGGCTACACCTTT.

The chain couples TRBV6-1 to TRBJ1-2; D unresolved. This CDR3 is 14 amino acids long. Germline V gene sequence: CDR1 MNHNS, CDR2 SASEGT. V shed 1 base and J shed 4 bases, with 10 bases lying between them. CDR3 in amino acids: CASSEVWGGYGYTF. DNA for the CDR3: TGTGCCAGCAGTGAAGTCTGGGGAGGCTATGGCTACACCTTC.

In this sample, this clone turned up a few times. This sequence joins TRBV5-6 and TRBJ1-1; TRBD1 aligns across 8 bases. In germline, CDR1 is SGHDT, CDR2 YYEEEE. With 2 bases clipped from V and 8 bases from J, the junction kept 2 bases outside the gene matches. The CDR3 extends over 12 amino acids. CDR3 nucleotides: TGTGCCAGCAGCTTATACAGGGGGGAAGCTTTCTTT. This translates into CASSLYRGEAFF.

The chain joins TRBV6-5 to TRBJ1-1; weak D call: TRBD1 (5 bases). The CDR3 runs 13 residues. V was trimmed by 2 bases and J by 5 bases, leaving 9 bases between them. The V gene's germline CDR1 is MNHEY and CDR2 SVGAGI. The CDR3: CASSYDGGTEAFF. The DNA of the CDR3 is TGTGCCAGCAGTTACGACGGGGGAACTGAAGCTTTCTTT.

The chain recombines TRBV10-3 with TRBJ2-6, with 9 bases fitting TRBD1. Germline loops: CDR1 ENHRY, CDR2 SYGVKD. Unmatched junction bases numbered 10, after V lost 0 bases and J lost 4 bases. The CDR3 loop spans 19 amino acids. The CDR3 here is CAISESWTGVGRGANVLTF. The CDR3 nucleotides are TGTGCCATCAGTGAGTCCTGGACAGGGGTGGGAAGAGGGGCCAACGTCCTGACTTTC.

The chain combines TRBV10-3 with TRBJ2-4, with a weak D call TRBD2 (5 bases). There are 15 residues in the CDR3. The V end lost 0 bases, the J end lost 1 base, and 7 bases lay between the germline ends. CDR1 and CDR2 from the germline V gene are ENHRY and SYGVKD. Here the CDR3 DNA reads TGTGCCATCAGTGAGTCCGGAGGTGCCAAAAACATTCAGTACTTC. Encoded protein: CAISESGGAKNIQYF.

This sequence joins TRBV5-5 and TRBJ2-3, with TRBD1 identical over 8 bases. After removal of 4 bases from V and 3 bases from J, the junction contained 7 bases not matched to a gene. Germline values: CDR1 SGHKS, CDR2 YYEKEE (reference sequence). The CDR3 spans 15 residues. Here the CDR3 reads CASSIQGASTDTQYF. The DNA for the CDR3 is TGTGCCAGCAGCATCCAGGGGGCGAGTACAGATACGCAGTATTTT.

The chain links TRBV6-1 to TRBJ2-1; TRBD2 matches at 11 bases. This CDR3 spans 15 amino acids. The germline V gene encodes CDR1 MNHNS and CDR2 SASEGT. The J segment lost 7 bases and the V segment lost 6 bases, leaving 8 bases of the junction unmatched. CDR3 coding DNA: TGTGCCAGCAGACGACTAGCGGGATCTCGGAATGAGCAGTTCTTC. Residues: CASRRLAGSRNEQFF.

The chain uses TRBV7-8 and TRBJ1-2, with D possibly being TRBD1 (5 bases). The V gene lost 1 base and the J gene lost 8 bases, with 11 bases spanning the gap. The germline V gene has CDR1 SGHVS and CDR2 FQNEAQ. The CDR3 is made up of 13 amino acids. The CDR3 sequence: CASSLGGGYGYTF. The CDR3 DNA sequence: TGTGCCAGCAGCTTAGGTGGGGGGTACGGCTACACCTTC. The full variable domain, rest sourced from reference TRBV7-8 and TRBJ1-2, is GAGVSQSPRYKVAKRGQDVALRCDPISGHVSLFWYQQALGQGPEFLTYFQNEAQLDKSGLPSDRFFAERPEGSVSTLKIQRTQQEDSAVYLCASSLGGGYGYTFGSGTRLTVV.